This T cell receptor beta chain is from a study of vaccination and CD4 T cells after COVID-19. The sample's time point: late sampling 161 to 241 days after vaccination in a few convalescent patients. Stated treatment: roughly 11-day PBMC culture with coronavirus spike peptide pools or control peptides (ViraFEST assay). TCRs were sequenced by ViraFEST after antigen-specific T cells had been expanded with peptide pools. Germline-derived CDR1 and CDR2 are MNHNS and SASEGT. Trimming removed 5 bases at V and 6 bases at J, with 11 bases between. This CDR3 comprises 13 residues. The Oncomine TCR Beta short-read assay sequenced DNA from cultured CD4+ T cells. TCRdb redid the calling of the PCR reads with MiXCR, one entry per CDR3 protein. Here the sample spans about 15,000 distinct CDR3 sequences, around 47% being singletons. A word on this clonotype: The antigen remains unidentified.

The rearrangement joins TRBV6-1 to TRBJ1-5; D gene ambiguous. The clonotype originates from a human donor who had recovered from COVID-19. The specimen comprised CD4+ T cells from blood, cultured in vitro, sampled about 7 months after SARS-CoV-2 vaccination. Here the CDR3 reads CASSREGGQPQHF. In DNA, the CDR3 is TGTGCCAGCAGTAGAGAGGGAGGTCAGCCCCAGCATTTT.